Each of the 20 T cell receptor beta chains below was sequenced from the same sample in a study of beta chain features in type 1 diabetes. Which antigens these TCRs recognize remains unknown. The investigators reverse transcribed all of the isolated RNA, so they sequenced expressed TCRB transcripts. Sequencing used immunoSEQ multiplex PCR; TCRdb keeps in-frame clones, though not all of them. The sample has nearly 700,000 clones, over 10% seen once. Study-level findings and limits: Patients with Type 1 diabetes showed moderately but significantly shorter TCRB CDR3s in all four CD4+ subsets.

The specimen sequenced was naive CD4+ T cells from blood. These receptors were collected from a man between 18 and 35 years old with type 1 diabetes.

This clone has a handful of counts. This rearrangement joins TRBV5-1 to TRBJ1-2; D unresolved. V lost 4 bases and J lost 0, with 10 bases in between. The CDR3 length is 14 residues. Germline V CDR1 and CDR2: SGHRS, YFSETQ. Written as DNA, the CDR3 is TGCGCCAGCAGCCCTGACACTTCTAACTATGGCTACACCTTC. Protein product: CASSPDTSNYGYTF.

The chain links TRBV6-1 to TRBJ2-7; D gene uncertain. Germline V CDR1 and CDR2: MNHNS, SASEGT. The CDR3 has 13 amino acids. V was trimmed by 1 base and J by 2 bases, leaving 6 bases between them. CDR3 nucleotides: TGTGCCAGCAGTGAAGGGGTCCCCTACGAGCAGTACTTC. Amino acids: CASSEGVPYEQYF.

With respect to this clone: Different DNA sequences within this sample yield the same CDR3. The chain couples TRBV30 to TRBJ2-1; 10 positions match TRBD1. The V segment lost 5 bases and the J segment 10 bases; nucleotides outside the gene matches: 8. This CDR3 is 13 amino acids long. Germline values: CDR1 GTSNPN, CDR2 SVGIG (reference sequence). The CDR3 DNA reads as TGTGCCTGGGCCCGGACAGGGGGGCGAGAGCAGTTCTTC. Amino acid sequence: CAWARTGGREQFF.

A single count supports this clone. The chain uses TRBV6-5 and TRBJ1-3; D is unclear. Germline loops: CDR1 MNHEY, CDR2 SVGAGI. The CDR3 totals 16 residues. V was cut by 0 bases and J by 0 bases, with 9 bases left in between. CDR3 amino acids: CASSYSATLSGNTIYF. In DNA form, the CDR3 reads TGTGCCAGCAGTTACTCTGCAACGCTCTCTGGAAACACCATATATTTT.

This clone came up a few times. The V gene is TRBV28, the J gene TRBJ2-6, with 9 bases matching TRBD1. From germline, CDR1 is MDHEN and CDR2 SYDVKM. This CDR3 contains 16 residues. V trimming: 4 bases; J trimming: 2 bases; junction bases outside the gene matches: 3. CDR3 DNA: TGTGCCAGCAGTTGGGACAGGGATGCTGGGGCCAACGTCCTGACTTTC. This translates into CASSWDRDAGANVLTF.

This clone was observed a handful of times. The chain has TRBV6-1 and TRBJ2-5; maybe TRBD1 (6 bases). Germline values: CDR1 MNHNS, CDR2 SASEGT. Between the trimmed V and J ends, which lost 1 base and 5 bases, there was a span of 14 bases. This CDR3 comprises 15 residues. The DNA for the CDR3 is TGTGCCAGCAGTGAAGGGGTTAAAGGGGGTGAGACCCAGTACTTC. Its protein is CASSEGVKGGETQYF.

V gene TRBV7-6 combines with J gene TRBJ1-1; 7 nucleotides align to TRBD1. From germline, CDR1 is SGHVS and CDR2 FNYEAQ. The CDR3 runs to 13 residues. J gave up 9 bases and V 6 bases, and 10 bases lay outside the gene matches. CDR3: CASRATGLSQAFF. The CDR3 coding sequence is TGTGCCAGCAGGGCGACAGGGTTGAGCCAAGCTTTCTTT.

This clone was picked up one time. The chain combines TRBV4-1 with TRBJ1-3; D remains unclear. Trimming pared 2 bases from V and 4 bases from J, leaving 12 bases between. Germline assignment: CDR1 MGHRA and CDR2 YSYEKL. The CDR3 is 15 residues long. The DNA of the CDR3 is TGCGCCAGCAGCCAACTAGCAACACCGGGAAACACCATATATTTT. This gives the protein CASSQLATPGNTIYF.

This clone was seen more than once but under ten times. The gene calls are TRBV7-9 and TRBJ2-1; D remains ambiguous. V shed 7 bases and J shed 8 bases, with 0 bases lying between them. This CDR3 is 8 amino acids long. Per germline, CDR1 SEHNR and CDR2 FQNEAQ (reference sequence). Here the CDR3 reads CASNEQFF. The CDR3 nucleotides are TGTGCCAGCAATGAGCAGTTCTTC.

The chain uses TRBV5-1 and TRBJ2-1, with TRBD2 matching 7 bases. Trimming took 4 bases from V and 4 from J; bases not matched to a gene: 14. The CDR3 contains 17 residues. Germline values: CDR1 SGHRS, CDR2 YFSETQ. This CDR3 is CASSPGPAGNLYNEQFF. The CDR3 DNA is TGCGCCAGCAGCCCTGGACCAGCGGGGAACCTTTACAATGAGCAGTTCTTC.

The V call is TRBV9, the J call TRBJ1-5; D gene ambiguous. CDR3 length: 15 residues. Germline CDR1 and CDR2: SGDLS and YYNGEE. Trimming took off 3 bases at V and 0 bases at J, with 10 bases between the two ends. CDR3 DNA sequence: TGTGCCAGCAGCGCGGACTCTTATAGCAATCAGCCCCAGCATTTT. Encoded protein: CASSADSYSNQPQHF.

This rearrangement joins TRBV19 to TRBJ2-2; D not certain. The CDR3 is made up of 15 amino acids. Germline CDR1 is LNHDA and CDR2 is SQIVND (reference sequence). V was trimmed by 7 bases and J by 1 base, leaving 13 bases between them. Here the CDR3 DNA reads TGTGCCAGTACCCCGGGCGTATGGAACACCGGGGAGCTGTTTTTT. Its protein is CASTPGVWNTGELFF.

The genes are TRBV6-4 and TRBJ1-5; the D is unclear. Germline CDR1 MRHNA, CDR2 SNTAGT. V lost 6 bases to trimming and J lost 4 bases, with 4 bases between them. The CDR3 has 11 residues. CDR3 in DNA: TGTGCCAGCAGGCAAAATCAGCCCCAGCATTTT. Its protein is CASRQNQPQHF.

This clone was counted a few times. J is TRBJ2-2 and V is TRBV13; D is possibly TRBD2 (5 bases). The length of the CDR3 is 18 residues. Trimming removed 0 bases at V and 5 bases at J, with 19 bases between. CDR1 is PRHDT, CDR2 FYEKMQ, per germline (reference sequence). DNA of the CDR3: TGTGCCAGCAGCTTAGGGAAGCCAACTAGAAGGCTGACCGGGGAGCTGTTTTTT. Protein product: CASSLGKPTRRLTGELFF. The variable domain in full, with the rest retrieved from reference TRBV13 and TRBJ2-2, is AAGVIQSPRHLIKEKRETATLKCYPIPRHDTVYWYQQGPGQDPQFLISFYEKMQSDKGSIPDRFSAQQFSDYHSELNMSSLELGDSALYFCASSLGKPTRRLTGELFFGEGSRLTVL.

This clone was seen more than once but under ten times. The chain combines TRBV13 with TRBJ2-7, with 11 bases aligning to TRBD2. V was pared by 6 bases and J by 9 bases, with 4 bases of the junction left unmatched. CDR3 length: 12 residues. Germline values: CDR1 PRHDT, CDR2 FYEKMQ (reference sequence). CDR3 sequence: CASRRTSGLQYF. Written as DNA, the CDR3 is TGTGCCAGCAGACGGACTAGCGGGTTGCAGTACTTC.

This clone was detected only a few times. V and J are TRBV9 and TRBJ2-6, with D hard to call. The germline V and J ends were trimmed by 4 bases and 2 bases, with 7 bases remaining between them. The CDR3 covers 14 residues. The germline CDR1 and CDR2 sequences are SGDLS and YYNGEE. As DNA, the CDR3 is TGTGCCAGCAGCCCATTGACTGGGGCCAACGTCCTGACTTTC. This codes for CASSPLTGANVLTF.

This clone was seen a few times. The V and J genes are TRBV7-9 and TRBJ2-2; 12 positions match TRBD2. CDR3 length equals 16 residues. The germline V gene encodes CDR1 SEHNR and CDR2 FQNEAQ (reference sequence). Trimming cost V 4 bases and J 4 bases; bases outside gene matches: 4. CDR3: CASSSLAGGPTGELFF. CDR3 in DNA: TGTGCCAGCAGCTCCCTAGCGGGGGGGCCCACCGGGGAGCTGTTTTTT.

The V and J genes are TRBV5-6 and TRBJ1-3; no clear D gene. Germline V lookup: CDR1 SGHDT, CDR2 YYEEEE. V dropped 1 base and J dropped 4 bases, with 15 bases sitting between them. The CDR3 covers 16 residues. Written as DNA, the CDR3 is TGTGCCAGCAGCTTGTCGATGCAGGTGGGAGGAAACACCATATATTTT. This gives the protein CASSLSMQVGGNTIYF.

The genes are TRBV7-6 and TRBJ2-6, with D possibly matching TRBD2 (5 bases). The V gene lost 1 base and the J gene lost 4 bases, with 11 bases spanning the gap. The CDR3 sequence is 16 residues long. Germline V gene data show CDR1 as SGHVS and CDR2 as FNYEAQ. The CDR3 bases are TGTGCCAGCAGCTTAGAGAGGGCGTCCGGGGCCAACGTCCTGACTTTC. It yields the protein CASSLERASGANVLTF. The full variable domain, its missing parts supplied by reference TRBV7-6 and TRBJ2-6, is GAGVSQSPRYKVTKRGQDVALRCDPISGHVSLYWYRQALGQGPEFLTYFNYEAQQDKSGLPNDRFSAERPEGSISTLTIQRTEQRDSAMYRCASSLERASGANVLTFGAGSRLTVL.

This rearrangement joins TRBV5-1 to TRBJ2-5; D tentatively reads TRBD1 or TRBD2 (5 bases each). With 2 bases removed from V and 3 bases from J, the gap between germline ends came to 8 bases. The V gene's germline CDR1 is SGHRS and CDR2 YFSETQ. The CDR3 is made up of 13 amino acids. The CDR3 spells CASSFGAEETQYF. CDR3 bases: TGCGCCAGCAGCTTCGGGGCGGAAGAGACCCAGTACTTC.